This T cell receptor (beta chain) was profiled in a study of cytomegalovirus exposure and HLA in healthy donors. Researchers ran the PCR with 60 Vbeta and 13 Jbeta primers. In the original workflow: The count from a later analysis was tens of millions of unique TCR beta chains, some 12 million of them shared. Some clones are missing from TCRdb's copy, which holds only in-frame ones; the method was immunoSEQ multiplex PCR. That table gives V, J and clone size, and the DNA gave D and trimming. The repertoire holds 160,000 or so clones, with roughly four fifths as singletons. Study-wide points: Researchers catalogued approximately 170 TCR beta chains as cytomegalovirus-associated.

Of note for this clone: Its antigen is not identified.

The sequence came from a male donor in good health and CMV-seropositive. The sample comprised PBMCs.

CDR3 coding DNA: TGTGCCAGCTCATCCAGGGGGCGCAAAGATGGCTACACCTTC. Protein: CASSSRGRKDGYTF. The chain is built from TRBV6-6 and TRBJ1-2; the match to TRBD1 covers 8 bases. CDR1 is MNHNY, CDR2 SVGAGI, per germline (reference sequence). This CDR3 is 14 amino acids long. The trim removed 8 bases at V and 6 bases at J, leaving 11 bases unmatched.